Included here is one TCR beta chain sequence, with context. The antigen is unknown. This sample was included in a study of cytotoxic CD8 clonotypes in ibrutinib-treated CLL. The wider study: Of the patients, 11 were relapsed/refractory, over 14 treatment-naive and some 17 IGHV unmutated. Partial responses totalled roughly 24 and complete responses 2; after median around 72 months, 14 remained remitted and about 12 progressed. There were, on average, around 250,000 productive templates and approximately 94,000 productive rearrangements per sample. Study-wide findings and caveats: Clonality went higher at ibrutinib response and then dropped back toward baseline at progression.

V was clipped by 4 bases and J by 4 bases, with 12 bases between them. Germline CDR1 reads SGHRS; CDR2 reads YFSETQ. This CDR3 comprises 14 residues. TCRdb's table, derived via immunoSEQ multiplex PCR, lists solely in-frame clones and lacks some. The sample lists roughly 63,000 clones, around 60% seen once, with 14% to 15% in the top ten. Sequenced material: PBMCs, taken after 12 months of ibrutinib treatment. This sequence joins TRBV5-1 and TRBJ1-3, with a tentative D call TRBD1 (6 bases). The sequence came from a human donor with chronic lymphocytic leukemia. The CDR3, as DNA: TGCGCCAGCAGCGAGGGGGTAACGGGAAACACCATATATTTT. Its translation is CASSEGVTGNTIYF. The whole variable domain, filled in from reference TRBV5-1 and TRBJ1-3, reads KAGVTQTPRYLIKTRGQQVTLSCSPISGHRSVSWYQQTPGQGLQFLFEYFSETQRNKGNFPGRFSGRQFSNSRSEMNVSTLELGDSALYLCASSEGVTGNTIYFGEGSWLTVV.